The 17 T cell receptor beta chains given below trace back to one sample, sequenced in a study of cytomegalovirus exposure and HLA in healthy donors. Vbeta (60) and Jbeta (13) primers were used in the PCR. Only in-frame clones appear in the TCRdb table, and some are missing; sequencing was by immunoSEQ multiplex PCR. The sample includes 100,000 or so clones, around 80% of them seen just once. The specimen sequenced was PBMCs. The receptor source for this set is a male donor in good health and CMV-seropositive.

The gene calls are TRBV5-1 and TRBJ2-1; D might be TRBD2 (5 bases). This CDR3 comprises 15 residues. Germline CDR1 and CDR2: SGHRS and YFSETQ. V was pared by 0 bases and J by 3 bases, with 10 bases between. This chain's CDR3 is CASSLGEIYYNEQFF. The CDR3 coding sequence is TGCGCCAGCAGCTTGGGGGAGATATACTACAATGAGCAGTTCTTC.

This clone was recorded a few times. The CDR3 loop is CASSTTRWGYTF. Here the CDR3 DNA reads TGTGCCAGCAGTACTACGAGGTGGGGCTACACCTTC. The V call is TRBV6-5, the J call TRBJ1-2; no reliable D call. Germline V gene data show CDR1 as MNHEY and CDR2 as SVGAGI. The germline V and J ends were trimmed by 5 bases and 8 bases, with 12 bases remaining between them. The CDR3 consists of 12 residues.

This chain joins TRBV5-4 and TRBJ2-1, with D maybe TRBD2 (6 bases). The V gene lost 6 bases and the J gene lost 3 bases, with 13 bases spanning the gap. The length of the CDR3 is 14 residues. The germline V gene encodes CDR1 SGHNT and CDR2 YYREEE (reference sequence). CDR3 sequence (DNA): TGTGCCAGCACCTCGCGGGACTTCTACAATGAGCAGTTCTTC. It specifies CASTSRDFYNEQFF.

The chain joins TRBV7-9 to TRBJ2-1; D is unresolved. CDR1 and CDR2 from the germline V gene are SEHNR and FQNEAQ (reference sequence). This CDR3 has 13 amino acids. Trimming took 1 base from V and 9 from J, leaving 10 bases between them. For the CDR3, the DNA is TGTGCCAGCAGCTTAGGCGGTAAGAGTGAGCAGTTCTTC. Its protein is CASSLGGKSEQFF.

The chain links TRBV4-2 to TRBJ1-3; 7 bases match TRBD1. Germline trimming cut 0 bases from V and 3 bases from J; bases unmatched to any gene: 5. CDR3 length: 16 amino acids. CDR1 is LGHNA and CDR2 is YNFKEQ in the germline V gene. In DNA, the CDR3 is TGTGCCAGCAGCCAAGAAACCGACAGGGTTGGAAACACCATATATTTT. Its translation is CASSQETDRVGNTIYF.

V is TRBV9 and J is TRBJ2-3; TRBD2 aligns across 8 bases. V lost 1 base to trimming and J lost 5 bases; unmatched junction nucleotides: 12. The germline V gene has CDR1 SGDLS and CDR2 YYNGEE. CDR3 length equals 17 residues. CDR3 in amino acids: CASSVNVAGGGGDTQYF. The CDR3 DNA sequence: TGTGCCAGCAGCGTAAACGTGGCGGGGGGCGGTGGAGATACGCAGTATTTT.

The V and J genes are TRBV6-1 and TRBJ1-5; TRBD1 is a possible D gene (5 bases). V was pared by 6 bases and J by 4 bases, with 7 bases between. This CDR3 has 12 amino acids. Germline CDR1 and CDR2: MNHNS and SASEGT. CDR3 sequence (DNA): TGTGCCAGCAGGGAGGGGAATCAGCCCCAGCATTTT. Encoded protein: CASREGNQPQHF.

The chain couples TRBV4-3 to TRBJ1-2; D remains unclear. The CDR3 has 11 amino acids. The V end lost 1 base, the J end lost 6 bases, and 3 bases lay between the germline ends. Germline assignment: CDR1 LGHNA and CDR2 YSLEER. In nucleotides, the CDR3 is TGCGCCAGCAGCCAAGGGCATGGCTACACCTTC. Translation: CASSQGHGYTF.

The genes are TRBV28 and TRBJ1-4, with 8 bases that match TRBD1. The CDR3 spans 15 residues. CDR1 MDHEN and CDR2 SYDVKM come from the germline V gene. V lost 5 bases to trimming and J lost 1 base; unmatched junction nucleotides: 3. The CDR3 spells CASSHGQGTNEKLFF. The DNA of the CDR3 is TGTGCCAGCAGTCATGGACAGGGAACTAATGAAAAACTGTTTTTT. Full variable domain (missing parts from reference TRBV28 and TRBJ1-4): DVKVTQSSRYLVKRTGEKVFLECVQDMDHENMFWYRQDPGLGLRLIYFSYDVKMKEKGDIPEGYSVSREKKERFSLILESASTNQTSMYLCASSHGQGTNEKLFFGSGTQLSVL.

This chain links TRBV25-1 with TRBJ2-2, with 11 positions matching TRBD1. After removal of 5 bases from V and 1 base from J, the junction contained 9 bases not matched to a gene. CDR1 MGHDK and CDR2 SYGVNS come from the germline V gene. The length of the CDR3 is 18 residues. DNA of the CDR3: TGTGCCAGCAGTCGGGACAGGGGGTCTCGGGAGAACACCGGGGAGCTGTTTTTT. It specifies CASSRDRGSRENTGELFF.

This rearrangement joins TRBV9 to TRBJ1-1; D unresolved. From germline, CDR1 is SGDLS and CDR2 YYNGEE. Trimming cost V 4 bases and J 4 bases, with 11 bases left between them. CDR3 length equals 13 residues. The CDR3 DNA is TGTGCCAGCAGCACAGCAAGCAGCACTGAAGCTTTCTTT. Translation: CASSTASSTEAFF.

With regard to this clone: Other nucleotide sequences in the sample specify the same CDR3. The chain uses TRBV6-5 and TRBJ2-3, with a weak D call TRBD2 (6 bases). This CDR3 is built from 14 residues. Trimming left V 2 bases short and J 2 bases short, with 8 bases between. CDR1 is MNHEY and CDR2 is SVGAGI in the germline V gene. Here the CDR3 DNA reads TGTGCCAGCAGTTACGGGGGGTCCACAGATACGCAGTATTTT. Amino acid sequence: CASSYGGSTDTQYF.

This clone was counted many times. The DNA for the CDR3 is TGTGCCTGGAGTGTAGGGGCGGGGTACTCCAATGAGCAGTTCTTC. Protein sequence: CAWSVGAGYSNEQFF. The chain combines TRBV30 with TRBJ2-1; a weak D match, TRBD2 (6 bases). The CDR3 loop spans 15 amino acids. Germline values: CDR1 GTSNPN, CDR2 SVGIG (reference sequence). V lost 0 bases, J lost 6 bases, and 15 bases lay in between.

This clone has just a few counts. In DNA form, the CDR3 reads TGTGCCTGGAGTGTACTAGTAGCCAAAAACATTCAGTACTTC. Translation gives CAWSVLVAKNIQYF. The chain joins TRBV30 to TRBJ2-4; D is perhaps TRBD2 (5 bases). This CDR3 contains 14 residues. V was cut by 0 bases and J by 0 bases, with 6 bases left in between. Germline V lookup: CDR1 GTSNPN, CDR2 SVGIG (reference sequence).

This sequence joins TRBV7-9 and TRBJ1-2, with TRBD1 as a possible D gene (6 bases). The CDR3 totals 16 residues. Trimming stripped 4 bases from V and 0 bases from J, with 15 bases between. In germline, CDR1 is SEHNR, CDR2 FQNEAQ (reference sequence). The CDR3 sequence: CASSSTTGMANYGYTF. CDR3 coding DNA: TGTGCCAGCAGCTCCACTACAGGGATGGCTAACTATGGCTACACCTTC.

This CDR3 is CATSSGSYGTDTQYF. The DNA of the CDR3 is TGCGCCACCTCGTCCGGGAGCTACGGAACAGATACGCAGTATTTT. V and J are TRBV5-1 and TRBJ2-3, with D perhaps matching TRBD2 (6 bases). The CDR3 has 15 residues. Trimming pared 9 bases from V and 3 bases from J, leaving 20 bases between. Per the germline V gene, CDR1 is SGHRS and CDR2 is YFSETQ.

The V call is TRBV18, the J call TRBJ2-7; D is ambiguous. In germline, CDR1 is KGHSH, CDR2 LQKENI. CDR3 size: 14 residues. V lost 6 bases and J lost 5, with 17 bases in between. In nucleotides, the CDR3 is TGTGCCAGCTCCCAATCACCTATGTCGCACGAGCAGTACTTC. The encoded protein is CASSQSPMSHEQYF.